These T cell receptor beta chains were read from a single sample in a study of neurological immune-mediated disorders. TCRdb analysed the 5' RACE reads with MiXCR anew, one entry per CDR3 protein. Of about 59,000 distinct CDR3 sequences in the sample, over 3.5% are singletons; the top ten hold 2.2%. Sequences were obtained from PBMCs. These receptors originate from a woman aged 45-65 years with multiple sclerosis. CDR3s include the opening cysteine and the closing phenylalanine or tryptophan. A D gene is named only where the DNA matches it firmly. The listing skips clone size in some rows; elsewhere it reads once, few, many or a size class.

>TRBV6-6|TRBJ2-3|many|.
CASSYSKGYDTQYF
TGTGCCAGCAGTTACTCGAAGGGGTACGATACGCAGTATTTT
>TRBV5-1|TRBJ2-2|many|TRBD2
CASSLLAGVQTGELFF
TGCGCCAGCAGCTTGCTGGCGGGAGTACAGACCGGGGAGCTGTTTTTT
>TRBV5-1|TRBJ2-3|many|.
CASSFSRGTDTQYF
TGCGCCAGCAGCTTCTCCCGGGGGACAGATACGCAGTATTTT
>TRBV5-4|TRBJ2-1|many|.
CASSSLVNEQFF
TGTGCCAGCAGCTCGTTAGTGAATGAGCAGTTCTTC
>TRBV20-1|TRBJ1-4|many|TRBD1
CSASDRGSEKLFF
TGCAGTGCAAGCGACAGGGGATCCGAAAAACTGTTTTTT
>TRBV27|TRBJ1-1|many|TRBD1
CASKIFTGGDTEAFF
TGTGCCAGCAAAATATTCACAGGGGGCGACACTGAAGCTTTCTTT
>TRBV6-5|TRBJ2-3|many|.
CASSSLFARGTDTQYF
TGTGCCAGCAGTTCCCTTTTCGCTAGGGGGACAGATACGCAGTATTTT
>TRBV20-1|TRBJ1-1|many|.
CSARVGGGDTEAFF
TGCAGTGCTAGAGTCGGAGGAGGTGACACTGAAGCTTTCTTT
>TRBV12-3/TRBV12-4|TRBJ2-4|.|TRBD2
CASSLGGNIQYF
TGTGCCAGCAGTTTGGGGGGGAACATTCAGTACTTC
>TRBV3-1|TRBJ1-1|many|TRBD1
CASSIDRRGLEAFF
TGTGCCAGCAGCATCGACAGGAGGGGGCTTGAAGCTTTCTTT
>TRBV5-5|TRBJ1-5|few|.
CASSPGGLGFGQPQNF
TGTGCCAGCAGCCCCGGGGGTCTGGGTTTTGGGCAGCCCCAGAATTTT
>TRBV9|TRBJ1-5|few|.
CASSPWGLDQPQNF
TGTGCCAGCAGCCCATGGGGGCTGGATCAGCCCCAGAATTTT
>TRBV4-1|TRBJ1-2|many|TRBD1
CASSQGVIRGYNYGYTF
TGCGCCAGCAGCCAAGGTGTTATCAGGGGGTATAACTATGGCTACACCTTC
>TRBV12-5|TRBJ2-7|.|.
CASGTGSAYEQYF
TGTGCTAGTGGGACGGGCAGTGCCTACGAGCAGTACTTC
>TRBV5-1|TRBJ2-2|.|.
CASSLDVGWTGELFF
TGCGCCAGCAGCTTGGACGTGGGTTGGACCGGGGAGCTGTTTTTT
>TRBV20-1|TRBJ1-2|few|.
CSAPGKGKYGYTF
TGCAGTGCCCCCGGAAAGGGGAAGTATGGCTACACCTTC
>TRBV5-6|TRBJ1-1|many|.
CASSLALQNTEAFF
TGTGCCAGCAGCTTGGCCCTACAGAACACTGAAGCTTTCTTT
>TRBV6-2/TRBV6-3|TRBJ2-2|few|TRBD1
CASRIQGDTGELFF
TGTGCCAGCAGGATACAGGGGGACACCGGGGAGCTGTTTTTT
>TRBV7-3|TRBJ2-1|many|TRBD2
CASSLTSGSHYNEQFF
TGTGCCAGCAGCCTGACTAGCGGGAGCCACTACAATGAGCAGTTCTTC
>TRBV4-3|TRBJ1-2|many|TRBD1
CASSLRTGEYGYTF
TGCGCCAGCAGCCTCCGGACAGGTGAATATGGCTACACCTTC
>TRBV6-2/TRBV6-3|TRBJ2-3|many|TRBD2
CASSYSGLAEYF
TGTGCCAGCAGTTACTCCGGACTAGCAGAGTATTTT
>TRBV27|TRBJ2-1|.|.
CASGRSAVSYNEQFF
TGTGCCAGCGGTCGTTCCGCGGTCTCCTACAATGAGCAGTTCTTC
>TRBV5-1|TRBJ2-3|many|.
CASSLEGITDTQYF
TGCGCCAGCAGCTTGGAGGGAATCACAGATACGCAGTATTTT
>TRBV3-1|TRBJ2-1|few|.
CASRMGNEQFF
TGTGCCAGCAGAATGGGGAATGAGCAGTTCTTC
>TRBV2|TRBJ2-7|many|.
CASSGMTGYEQYF
TGTGCCAGCAGTGGGATGACGGGCTACGAGCAGTACTTC
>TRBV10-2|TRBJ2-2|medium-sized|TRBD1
CASRGTGVNTGELFF
TGCGCCAGCAGGGGGACAGGGGTGAACACCGGGGAGCTGTTTTTT
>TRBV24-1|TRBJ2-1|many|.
CATSDSKEFYNEQFF
TGTGCCACCAGTGATTCAAAGGAATTCTACAATGAGCAGTTCTTC
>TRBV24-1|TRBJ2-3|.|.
CATSATGTKMDTQYF
TGTGCCACCAGTGCTACGGGAACGAAGATGGATACGCAGTATTTT
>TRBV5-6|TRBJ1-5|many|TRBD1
CASSFTGENQPQHF
TGTGCCAGCAGCTTTACAGGGGAAAATCAGCCCCAGCATTTT
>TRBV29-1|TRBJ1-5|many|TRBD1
CSVVDRGDQPQNF
TGCAGCGTCGTAGACAGGGGCGATCAGCCCCAGAATTTT
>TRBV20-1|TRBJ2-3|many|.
CSARGGSRGTDTQYF
TGCAGTGCTAGAGGTGGTTCGCGGGGCACAGATACGCAGTATTTT
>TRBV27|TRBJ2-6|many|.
CASSLGLPGANVLTF
TGTGCCAGCAGTTTAGGCCTGCCTGGGGCCAACGTCCTGACTTTC
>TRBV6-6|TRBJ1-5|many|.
CASSQLPPSNQPQHF
TGTGCCAGCAGTCAACTCCCGCCCAGCAATCAGCCCCAGCATTTT
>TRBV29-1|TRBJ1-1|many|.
CSVSTGTEAFF
TGCAGCGTTTCCACGGGCACTGAAGCTTTCTTT
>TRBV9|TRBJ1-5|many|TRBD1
CASSPGQGVQPQHF
TGTGCCAGCAGCCCAGGACAGGGCGTGCAGCCCCAGCATTTT
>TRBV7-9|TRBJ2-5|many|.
CASSSSPTGFGETQYF
TGTGCCAGCAGCTCCTCACCTACAGGGTTTGGGGAGACCCAGTACTTC
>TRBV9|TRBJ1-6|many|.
CASSVAGQLNSPLHF
TGTGCCAGCAGCGTAGCAGGACAGCTTAATTCACCCCTCCACTTT
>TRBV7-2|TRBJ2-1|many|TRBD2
CASSQLAAKGNEQFF
TGTGCCAGCAGCCAACTAGCGGCAAAAGGGAATGAGCAGTTCTTC
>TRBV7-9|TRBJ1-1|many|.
CASSFLGGLIDEAFF
TGTGCCAGCAGCTTCCTGGGGGGATTAATAGATGAAGCTTTCTTT
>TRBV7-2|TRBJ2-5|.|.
CASSPGTTGKAQYF
TGTGCCAGCAGCCCCGGGACAACGGGGAAGGCCCAGTACTTC
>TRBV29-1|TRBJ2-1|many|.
CCGEANEQFF
TGTTGCGGGGAGGCCAATGAGCAGTTCTTC
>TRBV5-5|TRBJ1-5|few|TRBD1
CASSWDRSNQPQNF
TGTGCCAGCAGTTGGGACAGGAGCAATCAGCCCCAGAATTTT
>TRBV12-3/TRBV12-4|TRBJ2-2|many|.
CASRRGSAGELFF
TGTGCCAGCAGACGGGGATCCGCCGGGGAGCTGTTTTTT
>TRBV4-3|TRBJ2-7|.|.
CASSQARQSKQYF
TGCGCCAGCAGCCAAGCTAGGCAGAGTAAGCAGTACTTC
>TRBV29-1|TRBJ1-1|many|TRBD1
CSAREGDSRAFF
TGCAGCGCAAGAGAAGGGGACAGTAGAGCTTTCTTT
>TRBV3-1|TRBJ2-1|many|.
CASSQAVARGATKNEQFF
TGTGCCAGCAGCCAAGCCGTAGCCAGGGGGGCCACCAAGAATGAGCAGTTCTTC
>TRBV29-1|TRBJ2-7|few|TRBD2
CSVSGSATYEQYF
TGCAGCGTTAGCGGGAGTGCGACCTACGAGCAGTACTTC
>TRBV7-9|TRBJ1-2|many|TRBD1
CASSLGQGAGYGYTF
TGTGCCAGCAGCTTGGGACAGGGGGCGGGCTATGGCTACACCTTC
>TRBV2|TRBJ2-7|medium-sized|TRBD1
CASGQTGGIHEQYF
TGTGCCAGCGGACAGACAGGGGGAATCCACGAGCAGTACTTC
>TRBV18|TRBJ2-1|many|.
CASSPEVEFNEQFF
TGTGCCAGCTCACCGGAGGTGGAATTTAATGAGCAGTTCTTC
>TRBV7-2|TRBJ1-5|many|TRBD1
CASSGQGGNNQPQHF
TGTGCCAGCAGCGGACAGGGGGGGAACAATCAGCCCCAGCATTTT
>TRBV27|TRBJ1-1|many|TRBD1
CASSRGGTAERTEAFF
TGTGCCAGCAGTCGCGGAGGGACAGCCGAACGGACTGAAGCTTTCTTT
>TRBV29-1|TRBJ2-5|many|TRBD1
CSVDRGRETQYF
TGCAGCGTTGACAGGGGGCGTGAGACCCAGTACTTC
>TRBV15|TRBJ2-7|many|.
CATSFGGSYEQYF
TGTGCCACCTCCTTTGGGGGGTCCTACGAGCAGTACTTC
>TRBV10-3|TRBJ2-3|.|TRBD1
CAISDGQDTDTQYF
TGTGCCATCAGTGACGGACAGGACACAGATACGCAGTATTTT
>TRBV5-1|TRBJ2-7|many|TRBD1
CASSLDPGTGNLEQYF
TGCGCCAGCAGCTTAGACCCCGGGACAGGGAATCTCGAGCAGTACTTC